The clone carrying this TCR beta chain counts as medium-sized. Its antigen is unidentified. No patient had received any treatment before thyroid surgery. The record originates from a study of metastatic and nonmetastatic thyroid tumors. Study-level background: A comparison of repertoires was made across blood and tumor or nodule tissue from malignant and benign thyroid patients.

Findings and caveats of the study: Significantly higher TCR beta diversity was reportedly seen in malignant thyroid tumors than benign nodules, in blood and tumor.

The germline V and J ends were trimmed by 5 bases and 2 bases, with 4 bases remaining between them. CDR3 length: 11 amino acids. Germline assignment: CDR1 SNHLY and CDR2 FYNNEI. In the original analysis: The study's classifier, a distant-metastasis tool for papillary thyroid cancer, was built using CDR3 differences across clinicopathological groups. TCRdb reassembled clones from the PCR reads with MiXCR. These V and J calls are TCRdb output, not the study's own analysis. The data show approximately 30,000 clones, with less than 4% seen just once and about 3.3% held by the top ten. The clonotype originates from a male donor with papillary thyroid cancer or a benign thyroid nodule (not recorded which). Some clones in this sample may be carry-over from other donors' samples. The sequenced sample consisted of blood. This chain joins TRBV2 and TRBJ2-7; D uncertain. Here the CDR3 reads CASSPTYEQYF. The DNA for the CDR3 is TGTGCCAGCAGTCCTACCTACGAGCAGTACTTC.